The rows below give T cell receptor beta chains drawn from one sample of a study of blood T cell repertoires in COVID-19. Sequencing used immunoSEQ multiplex PCR; TCRdb keeps in-frame clones, though not all of them. The sample has about 150,000 clones; roughly 84% are singletons. Sequenced: peripheral blood. The receptor set was obtained from a man aged 45-60 years with active or convalescent COVID-19. Both conserved end residues are part of each CDR3. The D gene is left open where the match is weak. Clone size is shown for a subset of rows, as once, few, many or a class of expanded clone.

>NA|NA|TRBV30|TRBJ1-1
CAWSVQLLTEAFF
TGTGCCTGGAGTGTACAGCTGCTTACCGAGGCTTTCTTT
>NA|few|TRBV4-2|TRBJ1-2
CASSSKLVTNYGYTF
TGTGCCAGCAGTTCTAAGTTGGTAACTAACTATGGCTACACCTTC
>TRBD1|NA|TRBV19|TRBJ1-5
CASREQGSKNQPQHF
TGTGCCAGTAGGGAACAGGGGTCCAAAAATCAGCCCCAGCATTTT
>NA|NA|TRBV11-2|TRBJ1-6
CASSQDTPSFSYNSPLHF
TGTGCCAGCAGCCAGGACACTCCCTCGTTCTCCTATAATTCACCCCTCCACTTT
>NA|NA|TRBV7-6|TRBJ1-4
CASSSNRRGEANEKLFF
TGTGCCAGCAGCTCCAACCGTCGCGGGGAAGCTAATGAAAAACTGTTTTTT
>NA|NA|TRBV10-3|TRBJ1-1
CAISDHKNGGTEAFF
TGTGCCATCAGTGACCACAAGAACGGGGGCACTGAAGCTTTCTTT
>NA|NA|TRBV4-2|TRBJ1-6
CASSQANTGYSPLHF
TGTGCCAGCAGCCAAGCGAATACAGGGTACTCACCCCTCCACTTT
>NA|NA|TRBV6-5|TRBJ2-1
CAYGGSDWDEQFF
TGTGCCTACGGGGGTAGCGATTGGGATGAGCAGTTCTTC
>TRBD2|once|TRBV12-5|TRBJ2-1
CASGFFVESRASGKVGPYNEQFF
TGTGCTAGTGGTTTTTTCGTCGAGTCGAGGGCTAGCGGGAAAGTAGGCCCCTACAATGAGCAGTTCTTC
>TRBD1|NA|TRBV19|TRBJ1-3
CASSVGTGVGNTIYF
TGTGCCAGTAGTGTCGGGACAGGGGTTGGAAACACCATATATTTT
>NA|NA|TRBV11-3|TRBJ2-3
CASSLGTSTDTQYF
TGTGCCAGCAGCTTAGGAACTAGCACAGATACGCAGTATTTT
>NA|few|TRBV24-1|TRBJ2-2
CATMPAGRDTGELFF
TGTGCCACCATGCCGGCAGGGCGTGACACCGGGGAGCTGTTTTTT
>NA|NA|TRBV30|TRBJ1-4
CAWMGGRELFF
TGTGCCTGGATGGGGGGGAGGGAACTGTTTTTT